This record concerns one TCR beta chain sequence. Its antigen is still unknown. Trimming at V came to 4 bases and at J to 3 bases, leaving 6 bases not matched to a gene. Germline lookup yields CDR1 LNHDA and CDR2 SQIVND (reference sequence). The CDR3 loop spans 14 amino acids. This specimen comes from a study of cytomegalovirus exposure and HLA in healthy donors. Points from the study as a whole: With further analysis later on, most CMV-associated TCR beta chains appeared HLA-restricted.

The PCR employed 60 Vbeta primers together with 13 Jbeta primers. Produced via immunoSEQ multiplex PCR; TCRdb's table is partial and in-frame only. The table shows about 120,000 clones, with about 80% occurring only once. Sequencing was done on a sample of PBMCs. The chain employs TRBV19 and TRBJ2-7; 7 bases are shared with TRBD1. The receptor's source is a man in his 60s in good health and CMV-seropositive. CDR3 protein: CASSTRDSNYEQYF. CDR3 DNA: TGTGCCAGTAGTACCCGGGACAGCAACTACGAGCAGTACTTC.